This T cell receptor beta chain was captured in a study of beta chain features in type 1 diabetes. Study-wide results and limits: Shortening that was moderate but significant affected the TCRB CDR3s of Type 1 diabetes patients in all four CD4+ subsets.

Sequencing targeted expressed TCRB transcripts, as all isolated RNA had been reverse transcribed. The table came from immunoSEQ multiplex PCR; TCRdb's copy has only in-frame clones and leaves some out. The sample includes some 370,000 clones, over 8.5% seen only once; the top ten take less than 0.65%. Germline trimming cut 3 bases from V and 6 bases from J; bases unmatched to any gene: 5. The CDR3 has 12 amino acids. Looked up from germline, CDR1 is GTSNPN and CDR2 is SVGIG (reference sequence). This clone was seen only a few times. Its matching antigen is unknown. This receptor was taken from a man aged 25-40 years with type 1 diabetes. Sequencing was carried out using central memory CD4+ T cells from blood. This chain uses TRBV30 with TRBJ2-7; 7 bases align to TRBD1. The DNA of the CDR3 is TGTGCCTGGAGCAAGACAGGGACCGAGCAGTACTTC. Translation gives CAWSKTGTEQYF.